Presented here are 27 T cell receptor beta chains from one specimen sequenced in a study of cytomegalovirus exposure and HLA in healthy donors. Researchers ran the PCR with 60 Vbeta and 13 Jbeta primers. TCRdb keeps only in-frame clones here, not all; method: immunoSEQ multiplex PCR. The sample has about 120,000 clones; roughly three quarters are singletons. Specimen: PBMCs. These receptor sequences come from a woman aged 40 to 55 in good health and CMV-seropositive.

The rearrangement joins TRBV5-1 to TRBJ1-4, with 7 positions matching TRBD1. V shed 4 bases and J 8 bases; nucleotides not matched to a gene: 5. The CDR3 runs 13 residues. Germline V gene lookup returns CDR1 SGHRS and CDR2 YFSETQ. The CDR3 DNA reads TGCGCCAGCAGCCCGACAGGGCCCGAAAAACTGTTTTTT. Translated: CASSPTGPEKLFF.

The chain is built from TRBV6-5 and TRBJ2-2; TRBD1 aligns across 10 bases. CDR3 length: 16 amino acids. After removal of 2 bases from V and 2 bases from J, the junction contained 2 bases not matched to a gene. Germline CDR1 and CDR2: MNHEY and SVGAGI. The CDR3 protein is CASSYDRGLNTGELFF. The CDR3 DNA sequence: TGTGCCAGCAGTTACGACAGGGGGCTCAACACCGGGGAGCTGTTTTTT.

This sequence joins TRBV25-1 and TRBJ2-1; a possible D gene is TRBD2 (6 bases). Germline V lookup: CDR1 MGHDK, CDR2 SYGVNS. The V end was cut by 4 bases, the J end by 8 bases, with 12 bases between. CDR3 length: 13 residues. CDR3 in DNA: TGTGCCAGCAGTGTCCGTTGGGGGGATGAGCAGTTCTTC. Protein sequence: CASSVRWGDEQFF.

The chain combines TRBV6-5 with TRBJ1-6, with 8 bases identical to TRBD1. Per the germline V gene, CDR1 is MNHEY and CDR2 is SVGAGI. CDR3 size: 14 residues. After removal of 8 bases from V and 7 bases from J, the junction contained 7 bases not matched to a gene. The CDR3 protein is CASSRTGRNSPLHF. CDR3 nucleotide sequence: TGTGCCAGCTCTAGGACAGGGAGAAATTCACCCCTCCACTTT.

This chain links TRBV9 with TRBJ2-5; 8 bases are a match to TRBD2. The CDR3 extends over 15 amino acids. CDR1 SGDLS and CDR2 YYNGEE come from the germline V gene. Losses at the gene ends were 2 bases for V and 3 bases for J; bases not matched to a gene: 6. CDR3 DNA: TGTGCCAGCAGCGTCATACCGGGACTAGAAGAGACCCAGTACTTC. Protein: CASSVIPGLEETQYF.

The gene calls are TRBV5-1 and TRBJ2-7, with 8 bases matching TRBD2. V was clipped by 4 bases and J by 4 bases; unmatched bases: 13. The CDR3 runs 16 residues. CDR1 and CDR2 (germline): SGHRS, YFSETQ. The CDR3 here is CASSPNGAGGPYEQYF. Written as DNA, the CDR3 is TGCGCCAGCAGCCCTAATGGGGCGGGGGGTCCATACGAGCAGTACTTC. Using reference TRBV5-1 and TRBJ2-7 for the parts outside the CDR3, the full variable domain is KAGVTQTPRYLIKTRGQQVTLSCSPISGHRSVSWYQQTPGQGLQFLFEYFSETQRNKGNFPGRFSGRQFSNSRSEMNVSTLELGDSALYLCASSPNGAGGPYEQYFGPGTRLTVT.

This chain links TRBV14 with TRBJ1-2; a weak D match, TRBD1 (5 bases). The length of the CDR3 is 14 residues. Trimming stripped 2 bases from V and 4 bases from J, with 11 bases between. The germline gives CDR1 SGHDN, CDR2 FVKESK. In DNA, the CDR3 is TGTGCCAGCAGCCAAAGCAGGGCCGGCTATGGCTACACCTTC. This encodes CASSQSRAGYGYTF.

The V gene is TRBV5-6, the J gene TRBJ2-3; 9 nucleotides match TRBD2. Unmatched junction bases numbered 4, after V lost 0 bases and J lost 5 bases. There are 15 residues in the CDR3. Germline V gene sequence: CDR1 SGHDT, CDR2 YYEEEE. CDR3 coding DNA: TGTGCCAGCAGCTTGGGGCGGGGGGGCCTAGATACGCAGTATTTT. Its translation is CASSLGRGGLDTQYF.

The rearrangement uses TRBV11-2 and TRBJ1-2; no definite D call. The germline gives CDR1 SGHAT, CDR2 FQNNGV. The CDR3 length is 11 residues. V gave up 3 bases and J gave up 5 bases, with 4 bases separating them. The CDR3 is CASSLRYGYTF. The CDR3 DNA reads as TGTGCCAGCAGCTTGCGATATGGCTACACCTTC.

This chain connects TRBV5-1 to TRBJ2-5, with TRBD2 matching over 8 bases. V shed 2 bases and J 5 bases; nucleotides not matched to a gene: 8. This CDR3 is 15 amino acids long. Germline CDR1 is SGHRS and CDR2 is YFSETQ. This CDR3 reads CASSLAGAPPETQYF. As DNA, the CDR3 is TGCGCCAGCAGCTTAGCGGGGGCCCCACCGGAGACCCAGTACTTC.

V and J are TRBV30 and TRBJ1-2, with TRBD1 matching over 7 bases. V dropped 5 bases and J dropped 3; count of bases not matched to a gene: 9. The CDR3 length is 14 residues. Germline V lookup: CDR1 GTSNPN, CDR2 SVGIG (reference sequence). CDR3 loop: CAWLTGVGDYGYTF. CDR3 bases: TGTGCCTGGTTAACAGGGGTGGGCGACTATGGCTACACCTTC.

The CDR3 bases are TGTGCCAGCAGCTCCTACCGCGAGACCCAGTACTTC. Its protein is CASSSYRETQYF. V is TRBV7-6 and J is TRBJ2-5, with D hard to call. V lost 4 bases and J 5 bases, leaving 8 bases between the germline ends. The CDR3 extends over 12 amino acids. The germline gives CDR1 SGHVS, CDR2 FNYEAQ.

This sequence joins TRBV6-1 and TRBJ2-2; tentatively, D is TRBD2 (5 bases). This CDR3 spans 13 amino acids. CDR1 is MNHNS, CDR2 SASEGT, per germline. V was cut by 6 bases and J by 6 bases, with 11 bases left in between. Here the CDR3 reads CASRLERAGELFF. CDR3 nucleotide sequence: TGTGCCAGCAGACTAGAAAGGGCCGGGGAGCTGTTTTTT.

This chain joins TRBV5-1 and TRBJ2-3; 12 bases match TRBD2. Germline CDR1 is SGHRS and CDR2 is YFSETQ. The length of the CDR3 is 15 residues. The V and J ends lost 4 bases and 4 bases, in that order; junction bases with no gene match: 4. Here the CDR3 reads CASSPGLAGSDTQYF. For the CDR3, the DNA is TGCGCCAGCAGCCCAGGACTAGCGGGGTCAGATACGCAGTATTTT. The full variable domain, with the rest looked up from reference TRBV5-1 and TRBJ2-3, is KAGVTQTPRYLIKTRGQQVTLSCSPISGHRSVSWYQQTPGQGLQFLFEYFSETQRNKGNFPGRFSGRQFSNSRSEMNVSTLELGDSALYLCASSPGLAGSDTQYFGPGTRLTVL.

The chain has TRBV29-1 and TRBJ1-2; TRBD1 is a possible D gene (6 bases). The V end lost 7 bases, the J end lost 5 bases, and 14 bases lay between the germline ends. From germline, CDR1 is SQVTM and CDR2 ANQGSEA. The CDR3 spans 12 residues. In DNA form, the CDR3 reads TGCAGCGGGGGTCAGGGGAAGTATGGCTACACCTTC. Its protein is CSGGQGKYGYTF. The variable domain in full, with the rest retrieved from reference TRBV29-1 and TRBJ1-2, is SAVISQKPSRDICQRGTSLTIQCQVDSQVTMMFWYRQQPGQSLTLIATANQGSEATYESGFVIDKFPISRPNLTFSTLTVSNMSPEDSSIYLCSGGQGKYGYTFGSGTRLTVV.

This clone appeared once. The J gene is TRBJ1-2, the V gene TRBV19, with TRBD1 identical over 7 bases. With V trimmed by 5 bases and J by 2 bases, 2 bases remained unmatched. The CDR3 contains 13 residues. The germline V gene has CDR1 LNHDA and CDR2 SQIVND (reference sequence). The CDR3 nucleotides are TGTGCCAGTAGTTTGGACAGGAACTATGGCTACACCTTC. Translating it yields CASSLDRNYGYTF.

The CDR3 DNA reads TGTGCCATCAGTGGAGGTAGCGGGGGCTCCTACAATGAGCAGTTCTTC. Translation: CAISGGSGGSYNEQFF. The chain couples TRBV10-3 to TRBJ2-1; TRBD2 matches 9 bases. The CDR3 consists of 16 residues. Per the germline V gene, CDR1 is ENHRY and CDR2 is SYGVKD. Trimming at V came to 4 bases and at J to 0 bases, leaving 4 bases not matched to a gene.

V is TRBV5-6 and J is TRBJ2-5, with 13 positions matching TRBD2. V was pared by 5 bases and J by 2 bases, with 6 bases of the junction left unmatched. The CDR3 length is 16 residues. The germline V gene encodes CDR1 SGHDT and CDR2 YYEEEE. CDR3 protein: CASSKPGLAGQETQYF. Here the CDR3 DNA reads TGTGCCAGCAGTAAGCCGGGACTAGCGGGGCAAGAGACCCAGTACTTC.

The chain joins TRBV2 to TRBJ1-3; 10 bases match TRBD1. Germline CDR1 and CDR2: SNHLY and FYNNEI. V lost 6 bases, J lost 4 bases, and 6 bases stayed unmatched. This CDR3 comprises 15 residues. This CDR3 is CASRLGQGRGNTIYF. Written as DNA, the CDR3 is TGTGCCAGCAGATTGGGACAGGGGAGAGGAAACACCATATATTTT.

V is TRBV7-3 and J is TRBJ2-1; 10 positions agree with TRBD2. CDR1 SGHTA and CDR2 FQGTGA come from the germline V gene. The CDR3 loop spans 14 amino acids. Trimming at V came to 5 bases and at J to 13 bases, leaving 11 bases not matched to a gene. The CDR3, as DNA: TGTGCCAGCAGCCTGAGCGGGGGGGCCTCTTCTCAGTTCTTC. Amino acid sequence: CASSLSGGASSQFF.

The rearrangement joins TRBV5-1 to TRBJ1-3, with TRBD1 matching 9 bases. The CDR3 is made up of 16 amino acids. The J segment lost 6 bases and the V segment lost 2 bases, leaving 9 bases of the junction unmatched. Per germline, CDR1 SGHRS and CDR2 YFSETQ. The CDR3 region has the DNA TGCGCCAGCAGCTTTACGTCGGGACAGGGTCTAAACACCATATATTTT. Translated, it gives CASSFTSGQGLNTIYF.

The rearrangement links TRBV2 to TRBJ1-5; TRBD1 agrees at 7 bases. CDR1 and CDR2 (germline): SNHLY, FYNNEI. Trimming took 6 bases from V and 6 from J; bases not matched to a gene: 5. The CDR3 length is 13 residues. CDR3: CASRNEGAQPQHF. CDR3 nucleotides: TGTGCCAGCAGGAACGAGGGGGCTCAGCCCCAGCATTTT.

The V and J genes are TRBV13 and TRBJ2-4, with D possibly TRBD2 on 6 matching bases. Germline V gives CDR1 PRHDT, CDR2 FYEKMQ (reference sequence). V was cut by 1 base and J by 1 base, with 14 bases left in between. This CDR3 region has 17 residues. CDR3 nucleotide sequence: TGTGCCAGCAGCTTAGTGGGGGGAAAGGGGGCCAAAAACATTCAGTACTTC. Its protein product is CASSLVGGKGAKNIQYF.

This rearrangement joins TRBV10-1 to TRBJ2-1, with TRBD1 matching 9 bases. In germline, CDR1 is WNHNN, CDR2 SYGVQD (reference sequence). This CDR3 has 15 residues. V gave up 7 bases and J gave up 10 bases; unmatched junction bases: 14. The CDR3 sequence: CASTPPWDRAGEQFF. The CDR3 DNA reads TGCGCCAGCACGCCCCCCTGGGACAGGGCAGGCGAGCAGTTCTTC.

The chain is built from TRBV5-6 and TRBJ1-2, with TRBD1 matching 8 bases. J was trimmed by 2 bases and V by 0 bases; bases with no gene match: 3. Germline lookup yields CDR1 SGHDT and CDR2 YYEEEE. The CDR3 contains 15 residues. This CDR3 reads CASSLGTGSNYGYTF. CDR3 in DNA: TGTGCCAGCAGCTTGGGGACAGGGTCCAACTATGGCTACACCTTC.

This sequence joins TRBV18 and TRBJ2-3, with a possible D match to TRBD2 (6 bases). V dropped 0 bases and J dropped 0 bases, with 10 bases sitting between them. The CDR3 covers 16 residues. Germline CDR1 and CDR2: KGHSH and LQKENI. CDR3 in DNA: TGTGCCAGCTCACCACCCCGGGGGAGGAGCACAGATACGCAGTATTTT. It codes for CASSPPRGRSTDTQYF.

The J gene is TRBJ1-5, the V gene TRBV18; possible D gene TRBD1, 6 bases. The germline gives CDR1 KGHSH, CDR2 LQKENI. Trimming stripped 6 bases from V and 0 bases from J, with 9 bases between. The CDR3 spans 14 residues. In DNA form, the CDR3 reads TGTGCCAGCTCGATACAGGGTAGCAATCAGCCCCAGCATTTT. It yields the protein CASSIQGSNQPQHF. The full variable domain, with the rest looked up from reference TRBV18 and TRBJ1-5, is NAGVMQNPRHLVRRRGQEARLRCSPMKGHSHVYWYRQLPEEGLKFMVYLQKENIIDESGMPKERFSAEFPKEGPSILRIQQVVRGDSAAYFCASSIQGSNQPQHFGDGTRLSIL.